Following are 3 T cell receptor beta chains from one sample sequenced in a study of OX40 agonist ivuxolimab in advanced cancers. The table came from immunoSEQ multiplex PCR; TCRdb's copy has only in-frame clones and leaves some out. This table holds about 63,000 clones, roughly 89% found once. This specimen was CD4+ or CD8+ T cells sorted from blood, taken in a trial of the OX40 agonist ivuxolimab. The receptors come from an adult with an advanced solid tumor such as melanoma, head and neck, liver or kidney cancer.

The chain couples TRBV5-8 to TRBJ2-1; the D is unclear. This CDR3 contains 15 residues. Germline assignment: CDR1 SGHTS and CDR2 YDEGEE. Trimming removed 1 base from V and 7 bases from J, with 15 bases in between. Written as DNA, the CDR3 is TGTGCCAGCAGCTTGCCCGGGTCCATGATGAATGAGCAGTTCTTC. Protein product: CASSLPGSMMNEQFF.

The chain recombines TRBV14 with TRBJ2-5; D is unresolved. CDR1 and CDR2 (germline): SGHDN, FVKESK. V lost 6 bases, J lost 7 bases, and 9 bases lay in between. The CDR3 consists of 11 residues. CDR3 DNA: TGTGCCAGCAGTCTGGATGGGACCCAGTACTTC. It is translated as CASSLDGTQYF.

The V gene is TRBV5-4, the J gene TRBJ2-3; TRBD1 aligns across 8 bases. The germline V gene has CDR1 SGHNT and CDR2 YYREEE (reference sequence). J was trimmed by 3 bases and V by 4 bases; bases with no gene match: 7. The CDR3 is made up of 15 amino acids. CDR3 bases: TGTGCCAGCAGCCCGACAGGGGAGCCGACAGATACGCAGTATTTT. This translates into CASSPTGEPTDTQYF.